This TCR beta chain originates from a study of T-cell reconstitution after alpha-beta-depleted transplantation in children. Study observations and caveats: As was reported, about two months after transplant, alpha-beta T cells came from several hundred expanded graft clones. Among T cells one year after transplant, newly produced cells accounted for most counts and diversity. TCRbeta diversity was high at day 60 in some patients (a result of surviving recipient T cells and thymic progenitors).

In germline, CDR1 is SGHRS, CDR2 YFSETQ. The V end was cut by 2 bases, the J end by 4 bases, with 12 bases between. The CDR3 is 14 amino acids. As regards this clonotype: No antigen is known for it.

Preparation of the TCRbeta library used unique molecular identifiers. Via MiXCR, TCRdb re-called the PCR reads, giving one row per CDR3 protein. The top ten clones hold over 25% of a sample with about 400,000 distinct CDR3 sequences, 15% to 20% of them seen once. The chain couples TRBV5-1 to TRBJ1-2, with D perhaps matching TRBD1 (5 bases). Sequences were derived from PBMCs, mostly from graft donor cells, sampled 360 days after TCRalphabeta/CD19-depleted stem cell transplant. The sequence was obtained from a boy under three years old who had a stem cell transplant for Wiskott-Aldrich syndrome, so the T cells may come from the graft donor. Written as DNA, the CDR3 is TGCGCCAGCAGCTTCGGGACGCACGTCTATGGCTACACCTTC. Translated: CASSFGTHVYGYTF. The whole variable domain, filled in from reference TRBV5-1 and TRBJ1-2, reads KAGVTQTPRYLIKTRGQQVTLSCSPISGHRSVSWYQQTPGQGLQFLFEYFSETQRNKGNFPGRFSGRQFSNSRSEMNVSTLELGDSALYLCASSFGTHVYGYTFGSGTRLTVV.